The source of this T cell receptor beta chain is a study of neurological immune-mediated disorders. Points from the study as a whole: The highest TCR clonal expansion occurred in HTLV-1-associated myelopathy; multiple sclerosis fell below healthy controls.

TCRdb analysed the 5' RACE reads with MiXCR anew, one entry per CDR3 protein. The sample has some 28,000 distinct CDR3 sequences, about 6.9% seen once; the top ten hold roughly 9%. This clonotype was detected many times. Its antigen remains unidentified. The material sequenced was PBMCs. The sequence came from a woman in her forties or fifties in good health.

The CDR3 bases are TGCAGTGCTAGACCTGGTTACGGCTCGGGAGATACGCAGTATTTT. It yields the protein CSARPGYGSGDTQYF. This chain connects TRBV20-1 to TRBJ2-3; D unresolved. CDR3 size: 15 residues. Germline assignment: CDR1 DFQATT and CDR2 SNEGSKA (reference sequence). The V end was cut by 2 bases, the J end by 5 bases, with 17 bases between.